The 11 T cell receptor beta chains below come from one sample, sequenced in a study of shared clonotypes between healthy human individuals (dated by TCRdb to 2018 to 2021). The library relied on the immunoSEQ multiplex PCR assay. Imported from immuneACCESS, the table was reduced by TCRdb to in-frame sequences with V and J called. These copies leave out some clones; in studies compared against another copy, an unresolved V gene accounts for under half, and the cause of the remainder is not known. Across this sample there are about 2 million clones, with just under 95% seen only once. The ten largest clones add up to about 1.1% of the sample. CD8 naive samples consisted of CD45RO-negative cells that were positively selected for CCR7, yielding a CD45RA+CCR7+ population without TemRA cells. Sequenced material: naive CD8+ T cells sorted from blood. The sample's cell subset or site label, decoded: CD45RA+CCR7+. These receptors were collected from a man aged 18 to 30 in good health.

The V and J genes are TRBV30 and TRBJ1-1, with 8 bases lining up with TRBD1. The CDR3 covers 11 residues. Germline assignment: CDR1 GTSNPN and CDR2 SVGIG (reference sequence). The junction had 6 bases not matched to a gene; V was cut back by 7 bases and J by 8 bases. The CDR3 DNA reads as TGTGCCTTAAACAGGGGGAACGAAGCTTTCTTT. It is translated as CALNRGNEAFF. Looking up the rest from reference TRBV30 and TRBJ1-1 gives the full variable domain: SQTIHQWPATLVQPVGSPLSLECTVEGTSNPNLYWYRQAAGRGLQLLFYSVGIGQISSEVPQNLSASRPQDRQFILSSKKLLLSDSGFYLCALNRGNEAFFGQGTRLTVV.

The rearrangement uses TRBV11-3 and TRBJ2-2; D remains unclear. Trimming stripped 0 bases from V and 6 bases from J, with 11 bases between. The germline gives CDR1 SGHNT, CDR2 YENEEA. The CDR3 is 15 amino acids. The CDR3 reads CASSLDLSGPGELFF. The CDR3 DNA reads as TGTGCCAGCAGCTTAGATCTTTCCGGACCCGGGGAGCTGTTTTTT.

The V and J genes are TRBV11-2 and TRBJ1-3; 7 positions agree with TRBD1. CDR1 and CDR2 from the germline V gene are SGHAT and FQNNGV. The V segment lost 0 bases and the J segment 0 bases; nucleotides outside the gene matches: 11. The CDR3 has 19 residues. CDR3 nucleotide sequence: TGTGCCAGCAGCTTAGAGCCTTCGACAGGGTTCTACTCTGGAAACACCATATATTTT. It yields the protein CASSLEPSTGFYSGNTIYF. Full variable domain (remainder filled in from reference TRBV11-2 and TRBJ1-3): EAGVAQSPRYKIIEKRQSVAFWCNPISGHATLYWYQQILGQGPKLLIQFQNNGVVDDSQLPKDRFSAERLKGVDSTLKIQPAKLEDSAVYLCASSLEPSTGFYSGNTIYFGEGSWLTVV.

CDR3 sequence: CASSGFTQGADQPQHF. The CDR3 DNA reads TGTGCCAGCAGTGGTTTTACCCAGGGGGCCGATCAGCCCCAGCATTTT. The rearrangement joins TRBV2 to TRBJ1-5; TRBD1 aligns across 8 bases. J lost 5 bases, V lost 4 bases, and 10 bases had no gene match. This CDR3 is built from 16 residues. CDR1 and CDR2 from the germline V gene are SNHLY and FYNNEI.

The genes are TRBV11-3 and TRBJ2-1; D may be TRBD1 (6 bases). The CDR3 has 16 residues. In germline, CDR1 is SGHNT, CDR2 YENEEA. Between the trimmed V and J ends, which lost 5 bases and 0 bases, there was a span of 14 bases. The CDR3 sequence: CASSLGQFSSYNEQFF. As DNA, the CDR3 is TGTGCCAGCAGCCTCGGACAGTTTAGCTCCTACAATGAGCAGTTCTTC.

The chain is built from TRBV4-1 and TRBJ1-2, with D perhaps matching TRBD1 (6 bases). Trimming pared 0 bases from V and 2 bases from J, leaving 10 bases between. CDR1 and CDR2 (germline): MGHRA, YSYEKL. The CDR3 extends over 15 amino acids. The CDR3 DNA sequence: TGCGCCAGCAGCCAAGAAAGGCAGGGGAACTATGGCTACACCTTC. Translating gives CASSQERQGNYGYTF.

This chain uses TRBV4-1 with TRBJ2-1, with 10 nucleotides matching TRBD1. Looked up from germline, CDR1 is MGHRA and CDR2 is YSYEKL. V shed 2 bases and J 6 bases; nucleotides not matched to a gene: 7. The CDR3 length is 16 residues. The CDR3 loop reads CASSQLRDRGANEQFF. The CDR3 DNA is TGCGCCAGCAGCCAACTCCGGGACAGGGGAGCCAATGAGCAGTTCTTC.

The V gene is TRBV5-1, the J gene TRBJ2-7; D perhaps matches TRBD2 (5 bases). This CDR3 region has 16 residues. V dropped 5 bases and J dropped 6 bases, with 24 bases sitting between them. Germline CDR1 SGHRS, CDR2 YFSETQ. CDR3 loop: CASSPFPNERPIEQYF. DNA of the CDR3: TGCGCCAGCAGTCCCTTCCCCAACGAGCGGCCTATCGAGCAGTACTTC.

The rearrangement joins TRBV10-3 to TRBJ2-5; the D gene is possibly TRBD1 (6 bases). Per the germline V gene, CDR1 is ENHRY and CDR2 is SYGVKD. This CDR3 comprises 13 residues. V was trimmed by 9 bases and J by 3 bases, leaving 14 bases between them. Here the CDR3 DNA reads TGTGCCATGGCAAAGGGACAAGAAGAGACCCAGTACTTC. Translating it yields CAMAKGQEETQYF.

There are a few counts of this clone. The J gene is TRBJ2-7, the V gene TRBV10-1, with unresolved D. Trimming left V 7 bases short and J 1 base short, with 11 bases between. Germline V gene data show CDR1 as WNHNN and CDR2 as SYGVQD (reference sequence). This CDR3 spans 13 amino acids. CDR3 nucleotides: TGCGCCAGCAAATCCCGAAAGTCCTACGAGCAGTACTTC. It encodes CASKSRKSYEQYF.

The chain carries TRBV11-2 and TRBJ2-5; the D is unclear. Deletions cut 6 bases from V and 5 bases from J, with 16 bases between. The CDR3 length is 14 residues. In germline, CDR1 is SGHAT, CDR2 FQNNGV. DNA for the CDR3: TGTGCCAGCAGTCATACTTTAGAGTTTGAGACCCAGTACTTC. Amino acid sequence: CASSHTLEFETQYF.